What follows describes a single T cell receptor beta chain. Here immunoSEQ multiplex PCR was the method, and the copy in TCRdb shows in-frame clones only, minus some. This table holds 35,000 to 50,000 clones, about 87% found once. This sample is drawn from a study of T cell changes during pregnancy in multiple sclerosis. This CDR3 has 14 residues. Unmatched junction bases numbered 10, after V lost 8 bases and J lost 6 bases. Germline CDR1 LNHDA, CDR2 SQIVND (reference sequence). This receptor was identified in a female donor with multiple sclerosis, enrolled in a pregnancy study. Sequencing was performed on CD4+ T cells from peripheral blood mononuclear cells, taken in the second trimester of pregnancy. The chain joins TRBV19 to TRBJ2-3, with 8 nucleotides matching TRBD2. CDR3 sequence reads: CASGPGAGGDTQYF. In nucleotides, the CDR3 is TGTGCCAGTGGCCCAGGGGCGGGAGGCGATACGCAGTATTTT.